Listed below are T cell receptor beta chains from one sample, sequenced in a study of OX40 agonist ivuxolimab in advanced cancers. Only in-frame clones appear in the TCRdb table, and some are missing; sequencing was by immunoSEQ multiplex PCR. This sample has about 65,000 clones, with roughly 90% found just once. The specimen comprised CD4+ or CD8+ T cells sorted from blood, sampled in a trial of the OX40 agonist ivuxolimab. The receptor set was obtained from an adult with an advanced solid tumor such as melanoma, head and neck, liver or kidney cancer. Each CDR3 is given with its conserved first and last residue. Fields, in order: J gene, V gene, clone size, D gene, CDR3 DNA, CDR3 protein. A D gene is named only where the DNA matches it firmly. Rows may omit the clone size; those that give it use once, few, many or a size class.

J: TRBJ1-5
V: TRBV30
size: .
D: .
DNA: TGTGCCTGGAGCCCCGGACACAATAGCAATCAGCCCCAGCATTTT
CDR3: CAWSPGHNSNQPQHF

J: TRBJ2-5
V: TRBV5-1
size: .
D: .
DNA: TGCGCCAGCAGCTTGGATGGACAGCTGTACCAAGAGACCCAGTACTTC
CDR3: CASSLDGQLYQETQYF

J: TRBJ2-5
V: TRBV9
size: .
D: TRBD2
DNA: TGTGCCAGCAGCGTAGAAAGGCTAGCGGGGCAAGAGACCCAGTACTTC
CDR3: CASSVERLAGQETQYF

J: TRBJ2-7
V: TRBV6-1
size: .
D: TRBD2
DNA: TGTGCCAGCAGTTTGACTAGCGGGGGACACGAGCAGTACTTC
CDR3: CASSLTSGGHEQYF

J: TRBJ1-1
V: TRBV5-1
size: .
D: TRBD1
DNA: TGCGCCAGCAGCCAACAGGGGATGAACACTGAAGCTTTCTTT
CDR3: CASSQQGMNTEAFF

J: TRBJ2-5
V: TRBV19
size: .
D: TRBD2
DNA: TGTGCCAGTAGTCTTCGGACTAGCGGGGGTCCCCCCTGGGAGCAGTACTTC
CDR3: CASSLRTSGGPPWEQYF

J: TRBJ2-7
V: TRBV21-1
size: once
D: .
DNA: TGTGCCAGCAGCAAAGCTTACGAGCAGTACTTC
CDR3: CASSKAYEQYF

J: TRBJ2-7
V: TRBV5-1
size: .
D: .
DNA: TGCGCCAGCAGCTTGGGGTGGTTCGGGGGCAGGTACGAGCAGTACTTC
CDR3: CASSLGWFGGRYEQYF

J: TRBJ1-1
V: TRBV6-6
size: few
D: .
DNA: TGTGCCAGCAGTTACAGCGCTGAAGCTTTCTTT
CDR3: CASSYSAEAFF

J: TRBJ1-2
V: TRBV27
size: few
D: .
DNA: TGTGCCAGCAGTTTTAATGGCGCCTTTAGGGATGGCTACACCTTC
CDR3: CASSFNGAFRDGYTF

J: TRBJ2-7
V: TRBV5-1
size: .
D: .
DNA: TGCGCCAGCAGCTTTACAGGGCAGGTCGACGAGCAGTACTTC
CDR3: CASSFTGQVDEQYF

J: TRBJ1-1
V: TRBV5-4
size: .
D: TRBD1
DNA: TGTGCCAGCGGGGTACAGGGGGCGGCGGGCGCTGAAGCTTTCTTT
CDR3: CASGVQGAAGAEAFF

J: TRBJ1-5
V: TRBV28
size: .
D: .
DNA: TGTGCCAGCAACGGGGGGGGTCAGCCCCAGCATTTT
CDR3: CASNGGGQPQHF

J: TRBJ2-3
V: TRBV19
size: .
D: TRBD1
DNA: TGTGCCAGTATTGGGACAGGGCGTACGCAGTATTTT
CDR3: CASIGTGRTQYF

J: TRBJ1-4
V: TRBV18
size: .
D: TRBD1
DNA: TGTGCCAGCTCGTTACAGGGGGCGAATGAAAAACTGTTTTTT
CDR3: CASSLQGANEKLFF

J: TRBJ2-7
V: TRBV2
size: .
D: .
DNA: TGTGCCAGCGGCGACCGGGGACGGGGCTCCTACGAGCAGTACTTC
CDR3: CASGDRGRGSYEQYF

J: TRBJ1-2
V: TRBV7-2
size: .
D: .
DNA: TGTGCCAGCAGCCCGGACACTAACTATGGCTACACCTTC
CDR3: CASSPDTNYGYTF

J: TRBJ1-1
V: TRBV6-6
size: .
D: TRBD1
DNA: TGTGCCAGCGCACAACCTGGGACAGTGAACACTGAAGCTTTCTTT
CDR3: CASAQPGTVNTEAFF

J: TRBJ2-7
V: TRBV2
size: .
D: .
DNA: TGTGCCAGCAGTGAGGAGACAGCCGAATCGTACGAGCAGTACTTC
CDR3: CASSEETAESYEQYF

J: TRBJ2-3
V: TRBV5-1
size: .
D: TRBD1
DNA: TGCGCCAGCAGCCGAACAGGGGGCTCTAACACAGATACGCAGTATTTT
CDR3: CASSRTGGSNTDTQYF

J: TRBJ1-5
V: TRBV2
size: .
D: .
DNA: TGTGCCAGCAACCAGGACAGTTTGAGCAATCAGCCCCAGCATTTT
CDR3: CASNQDSLSNQPQHF

J: TRBJ2-3
V: TRBV19
size: .
D: TRBD1
DNA: TGTGCCAGTAGCTTTCGACAGGGGACCACAGATACGCAGTATTTT
CDR3: CASSFRQGTTDTQYF

J: TRBJ2-3
V: TRBV7-8
size: .
D: TRBD2
DNA: TGTGCCAGCAGCTTAGTATCAGCGGGGGGACACCTCGGATATACGCAGTATTTT
CDR3: CASSLVSAGGHLGYTQYF

J: TRBJ2-1
V: TRBV27
size: .
D: TRBD1
DNA: TGTGCCAGCAGCAGGACAGGGGGCATTTACAATGAGCAGTTCTTC
CDR3: CASSRTGGIYNEQFF

J: TRBJ1-6
V: TRBV30
size: .
D: .
DNA: TGTGCCTGGGAAATGAACAGCCTAAATTCACCCCTCCACTTT
CDR3: CAWEMNSLNSPLHF

J: TRBJ2-7
V: TRBV5-6
size: .
D: .
DNA: TGTGCCAGCAGCTCGAAGGGGTTAAGCTCCTACGAGCAGTACTTC
CDR3: CASSSKGLSSYEQYF

J: TRBJ2-5
V: TRBV25-1
size: .
D: TRBD2
DNA: TGTGCCAGCAGTGATCTAGCGGGCGCCCAAGAGACCCAGTACTTC
CDR3: CASSDLAGAQETQYF

J: TRBJ1-1
V: TRBV7-2
size: .
D: TRBD1
DNA: TGTGCCAGCCCGAGAACGGGGACAGGGGAGGCAGACACTGAAGCTTTCTTT
CDR3: CASPRTGTGEADTEAFF

J: TRBJ2-5
V: TRBV7-9
size: once
D: TRBD2
DNA: TGTGCCAGCAACTTCGCGGGGGGTCAGAGTGAGACCCAGTACTTC
CDR3: CASNFAGGQSETQYF

J: TRBJ2-2
V: TRBV28
size: .
D: .
DNA: TGTGCCAGCAGTCTCGGAGCCAACACCGGGGAGCTGTTTTTT
CDR3: CASSLGANTGELFF

J: TRBJ2-7
V: TRBV2
size: .
D: .
DNA: TGTGCCAGCAGTGAGTCGTTTGGTTCCTACGAGCAGTACTTC
CDR3: CASSESFGSYEQYF

J: TRBJ2-3
V: TRBV5-1
size: few
D: .
DNA: TGCGCCAGCAGCTTGGGGAGCAGCGGTAGCACAGATACGCAGTATTTT
CDR3: CASSLGSSGSTDTQYF

J: TRBJ1-1
V: TRBV6-6
size: once
D: .
DNA: TGTGCCAGCAGTTCGCTGACCCTTGAAGCTTTCTTT
CDR3: CASSSLTLEAFF

J: TRBJ2-5
V: TRBV6-1
size: .
D: .
DNA: TGTGCCAGCAGTGAATGGAGTCGTTCCTCCCAAGAGACCCAGTACTTC
CDR3: CASSEWSRSSQETQYF

J: TRBJ1-4
V: TRBV5-1
size: .
D: .
DNA: TGCGCCAGCAGCTTGGAGTCAGGGCCTAATGAAAAACTGTTTTTT
CDR3: CASSLESGPNEKLFF

J: TRBJ1-1
V: TRBV5-1
size: few
D: .
DNA: TGCGCCAGCAGCTCCGGCAGGGACTGGACTGAAGCTTTCTTT
CDR3: CASSSGRDWTEAFF

J: TRBJ2-7
V: TRBV6-6
size: .
D: .
DNA: TGTGCCAGCAGTTACTCGGACGCTCACGAGCAGTACTTC
CDR3: CASSYSDAHEQYF

J: TRBJ1-6
V: TRBV19
size: .
D: .
DNA: TGTGCCAGTACCCAGCGGAATTATAATTCACCCCTCCACTTT
CDR3: CASTQRNYNSPLHF

J: TRBJ1-2
V: TRBV11-2
size: .
D: .
DNA: TGTGCCAGCAGCCGTACCCAATCTAACTATGGCTACACCTTC
CDR3: CASSRTQSNYGYTF

J: TRBJ1-2
V: TRBV7-9
size: once
D: .
DNA: TGTGCCAGCAGCTTAGACGGAAGTATGAGTGGCTACACCTTC
CDR3: CASSLDGSMSGYTF

J: TRBJ2-3
V: TRBV6-1
size: .
D: .
DNA: TGTGCCAGCAGTGAATGGGGCGTAAGCACAGATACGCAGTATTTT
CDR3: CASSEWGVSTDTQYF

J: TRBJ2-6
V: TRBV7-9
size: .
D: .
DNA: TGTGCCAGCAGCTTACGCTCAGGACTCTCTGGGGCCAACGTCCTGACTTTC
CDR3: CASSLRSGLSGANVLTF

J: TRBJ2-2
V: TRBV10-3
size: .
D: TRBD2
DNA: TGTGCCATCAGTGAACTAGCGGGGCTGGCGGGAACCGGGGAGCTGTTTTTT
CDR3: CAISELAGLAGTGELFF

J: TRBJ1-1
V: TRBV7-6
size: .
D: .
DNA: TGTGCCAGCAGCTATCGGGAGAACACTGAAGCTTTCTTT
CDR3: CASSYRENTEAFF

J: TRBJ1-1
V: TRBV18
size: .
D: .
DNA: TGTGCCAGCTCACCATTAGGGGCCGGGGGGAACACTGAAGCTTTCTTT
CDR3: CASSPLGAGGNTEAFF

J: TRBJ1-6
V: TRBV6-5
size: .
D: TRBD1
DNA: TGTGCCAGCCAAGGGACAGGCAGAAATTCACCCCTCCACTTT
CDR3: CASQGTGRNSPLHF

J: TRBJ2-2
V: TRBV7-9
size: few
D: .
DNA: TGTGCCAGCAGCAAGACTGCCGGGGAGCTGTTTTTT
CDR3: CASSKTAGELFF

J: TRBJ2-7
V: TRBV19
size: .
D: .
DNA: TGTGCGAAGCGGGCAGACCGCTCCTACGAGCAGTACTTC
CDR3: CAKRADRSYEQYF

J: TRBJ1-4
V: TRBV5-1
size: .
D: .
DNA: TGCGCCAGCAGCATTACCCGATCGACGGCTGCAACTAATGAAAAACTGTTTTTT
CDR3: CASSITRSTAATNEKLFF